This T cell receptor (beta chain) appears in the sequencing data of a study of T cell responses to AZD1222 COVID-19 vaccine (dated by TCRdb to about 2021). For context, the study as a whole: AZD1222 recipients given second doses at about 4 weeks or at about 12 weeks were pooled, since spike-specific TCR depth and breadth were not found to differ between the two schedules. Trial participants were enrolled by age into 18-55, 56-69 and 70-plus year subgroups, with roughly 160, 29 and 62 TCR-sequenced participants respectively. A total of under 250 trial participants underwent TCR sequencing, of whom about 200 had received two doses of AZD1222 and about 26 had received two doses of the MenACWY control vaccine. Results and caveats for the whole study, not just this receptor: Most participants were white British and females outnumbered males, and the authors suggested that clonal diversity may have been underestimated. Vaccine-associated CD4 TCRs spanned the whole spike protein, with dominant responses in regions 160-218 and 743-854. Reportedly, close to half of the unique spike-specific TCRs recognized epitopes lying outside the regions that are mutated in the B.1.351 and B.1.1.7 variants. Conclusions about previously exposed vaccinees are limited, since just six AZD1222 recipients were seropositive for SARS-CoV-2 at baseline. No day 14 peak-response samples were available, so repertoires were characterized only after the peak T cell response. Spike-specific TCR breadth and depth rose significantly after two AZD1222 doses compared with day 0 and with MenACWY recipients. The 56-69-year group was small, and its depth increase did not reach significance, likely because of low power.

The time point label of this sample denotes: baseline before first vaccination. Vaccinee samples were obtained from the UK trials COV001 and COV002, which included a single-blind randomized controlled phase 2/3 trial of AZD1222 (ChAdOx1 nCoV-19) in healthy adults. Trial participant PBMC samples were collected at day 0 and day 28 after the second dose for TCRbeta chain sequencing. The CDR3 regions of human TCRbeta chains were analyzed by immunosequencing. On the authors' methods: Repertoire TCRs were matched against a reference library of SARS-CoV-2-specific TCRs generated with the MIRA antigen-specificity platform. Breadth was defined as the fraction of unique TCRs that were SARS-CoV-2-associated, and depth was defined as the fraction of total T cells that were SARS-CoV-2-associated. Using the MIRA data, each spike-specific TCR was mapped to the spike region that the TCR reacts to and placed in a CD4 or CD8 class. Log10-transformed breadth and depth values were compared by one-way ANOVA with Sidak's multiple comparisons tests. TCRdb mirrors the immuneACCESS table, restricted to in-frame sequences. Some clones are absent from its copies; in checked studies, under half trace to an unresolved V gene, and the reason for the others is unknown. V and J calls plus clone size are reproduced from that table; the DNA served to infer D and trimming. The sample table contains about 56,000 clones; only one count was recorded for 80% to 90% of them. The leading ten clones occupy more than 12% of the sample.

Sequences SNHLY (CDR1) and FYNNEI (CDR2) are obtained from the germline V gene. The CDR3 has 15 amino acids, counting the end cysteine and phenylalanine. Only the CDR3 region is kept as DNA, spanning 45 bases read in frame from base 1. V gives up 1 base and J gives up 5 bases, and the segment between their germline ends measures 14 bases. Regarding this clone: The specificity of this receptor is unknown. Base quality data are lacking; no much larger clone is found one base away.

The receptor was derived from an adult in good health. The sample in question was peripheral blood, obtained on day 0 of AZD1222 vaccination. The sequence is built from TRBV2 and TRBJ2-5, with TRBD1 as a weak D call on 5 bases. The DNA is TGTGCCAGCAGTGAAGTAGGGCCAGGGCTCGAGACCCAGTACTTC. The translation is CASSEVGPGLETQYF. Supplemented by the reference TRBV2 and TRBJ2-5 proteins around the CDR3, the complete variable domain is EPEVTQTPSHQVTQMGQEVILRCVPISNHLYFYWYRQILGQKVEFLVSFYNNEISEKSEIFDDQFSVERPDGSNFTLKIRSTKLEDSAMYFCASSEVGPGLETQYFGPGTRLLVL.